This TCR beta chain was obtained from a study of T cell responses to AZD1222 COVID-19 vaccine. Findings and limits, study-wide: Baseline seropositivity occurred in only 5 or 6 AZD1222 recipients.

Germline CDR1 is SGHTA and CDR2 is FQGNSA. CDR3 length equals 12 residues. Trimming shortened V by 0 bases and J by 7 bases, and 6 bases separated the two germline ends. TCRdb's table, derived via immunoSEQ multiplex PCR, lists solely in-frame clones and lacks some. This table has more than 85,000 clones, just under 90% appearing once. Worth noting for this clone: The antigen remains undetermined.

The rearrangement links TRBV7-2 to TRBJ1-2; D unresolved. The specimen comprised peripheral blood, sampled on day 0 of AZD1222 vaccination. The receptor's source is an adult in good health. The chain's CDR3 is CASSLATTGYTF. In DNA, the CDR3 is TGTGCCAGCAGCTTAGCTACAACTGGCTACACCTTC. The full variable domain, its missing parts supplied by reference TRBV7-2 and TRBJ1-2, is GAGVSQSPSNKVTEKGKDVELRCDPISGHTALYWYRQSLGQGLEFLIYFQGNSAPDKSGLPSDRFSAERTGGSVSTLTIQRTQQEDSAVYLCASSLATTGYTFGSGTRLTVV.